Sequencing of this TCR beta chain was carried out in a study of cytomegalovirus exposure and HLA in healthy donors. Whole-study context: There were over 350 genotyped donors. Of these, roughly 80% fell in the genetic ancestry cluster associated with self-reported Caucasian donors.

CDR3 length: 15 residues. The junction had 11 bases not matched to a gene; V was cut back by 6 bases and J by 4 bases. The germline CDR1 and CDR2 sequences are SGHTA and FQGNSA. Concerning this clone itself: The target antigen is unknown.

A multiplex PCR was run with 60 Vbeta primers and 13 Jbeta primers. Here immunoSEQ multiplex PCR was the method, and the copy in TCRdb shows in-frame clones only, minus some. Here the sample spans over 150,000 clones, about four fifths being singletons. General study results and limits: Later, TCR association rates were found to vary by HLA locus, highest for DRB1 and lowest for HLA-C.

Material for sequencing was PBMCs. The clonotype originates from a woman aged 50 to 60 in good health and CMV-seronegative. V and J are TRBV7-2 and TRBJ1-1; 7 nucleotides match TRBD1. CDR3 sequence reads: CASRQRQGGSTEAFF. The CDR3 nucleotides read TGTGCCAGCAGACAGAGACAGGGAGGTAGCACTGAAGCTTTCTTT.